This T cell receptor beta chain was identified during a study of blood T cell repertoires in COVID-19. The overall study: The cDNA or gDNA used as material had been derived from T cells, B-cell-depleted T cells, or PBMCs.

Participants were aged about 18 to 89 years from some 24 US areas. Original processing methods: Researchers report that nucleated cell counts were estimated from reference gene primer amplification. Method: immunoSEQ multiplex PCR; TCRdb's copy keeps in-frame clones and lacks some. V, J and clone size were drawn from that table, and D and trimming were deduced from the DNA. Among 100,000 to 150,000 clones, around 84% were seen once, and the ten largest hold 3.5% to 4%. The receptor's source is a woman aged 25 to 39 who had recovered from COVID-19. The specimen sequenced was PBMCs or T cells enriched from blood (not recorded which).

CDR3 nucleotide sequence: TGCGCCAGCAGCCTAGCGGGAATCGCCCACGAGCAGTACTTC. This encodes CASSLAGIAHEQYF. V gene TRBV4-3 combines with J gene TRBJ2-7; TRBD2 matches at 8 bases. Per the germline V gene, CDR1 is LGHNA and CDR2 is YSLEER. The CDR3 is 14 residues long. Trimming took 4 bases from V and 5 from J; bases not matched to a gene: 7.